The sequence of this T cell receptor (beta chain) was determined in a study of prognosis after radiotherapy for stage I lung cancer. This clonotype has at least ten counts. Genomic DNA provided the template from which TCR beta CDR3 was amplified by two-round multiplex PCR. Specific primers for each TRBV and TRBJ gene were what first-round PCR used. Each CDR3 protein is one row after TCRdb ran MiXCR on the multiplex PCR reads. The sample has roughly 30,000 distinct CDR3 sequences, approximately 44% seen once. CDR3 size: 13 residues. Germline V gene data show CDR1 as SGHAT and CDR2 as FQNNGV. V lost 3 bases, J lost 0 bases, and 4 bases lay in between.

This chain uses TRBV11-2 with TRBJ2-3, with unresolved D. The TCR sequence derives from a donor of 50 years or more with non-small cell lung cancer. The specimen comprised PBMCs, sampled before or after stereotactic body radiation therapy (not recorded which). The CDR3 bases are TGTGCCAGCAGCTTCAAAAGCACAGATACGCAGTATTTT. Protein product: CASSFKSTDTQYF.